This TCR beta chain was recovered during a study of cytomegalovirus exposure and HLA in healthy donors. As for the study in general: The study's early data release held some 85 million unique TCRs from HLA-typed donors.

Concerning this clone itself: Its matching antigen is unknown.

The study, taken as a whole, reports: It was shown in a later analysis that HLA-associated TCR beta chains were more clonally expanded than other, equally common chains. The authors later linked a missense DCLRE1C variant to TCR beta V- and J-gene trimming.

PCR amplification relied on 60 Vbeta primers (plus 13 Jbeta primers). The repertoire was sequenced with immunoSEQ multiplex PCR; TCRdb's copy has only in-frame clones and lacks some. The profile shows about 160,000 clones, 80% of them singletons. This sequence was found in a man aged 30 to 39 in good health and CMV-seronegative. The sample comprised PBMCs.

The CDR3 DNA follows: TGTGCCAGCAGTTCCCTCCGGGACTACACCGGGGAGCTGTTTTTT. Translating it yields CASSSLRDYTGELFF. This rearrangement joins TRBV7-6 to TRBJ2-2; D possibly corresponds to TRBD2 (6 bases). CDR1 is SGHVS and CDR2 is FNYEAQ in the germline V gene. There are 15 residues in the CDR3. The V end lost 6 bases, the J end lost 3 bases, and 14 bases lay between the germline ends.